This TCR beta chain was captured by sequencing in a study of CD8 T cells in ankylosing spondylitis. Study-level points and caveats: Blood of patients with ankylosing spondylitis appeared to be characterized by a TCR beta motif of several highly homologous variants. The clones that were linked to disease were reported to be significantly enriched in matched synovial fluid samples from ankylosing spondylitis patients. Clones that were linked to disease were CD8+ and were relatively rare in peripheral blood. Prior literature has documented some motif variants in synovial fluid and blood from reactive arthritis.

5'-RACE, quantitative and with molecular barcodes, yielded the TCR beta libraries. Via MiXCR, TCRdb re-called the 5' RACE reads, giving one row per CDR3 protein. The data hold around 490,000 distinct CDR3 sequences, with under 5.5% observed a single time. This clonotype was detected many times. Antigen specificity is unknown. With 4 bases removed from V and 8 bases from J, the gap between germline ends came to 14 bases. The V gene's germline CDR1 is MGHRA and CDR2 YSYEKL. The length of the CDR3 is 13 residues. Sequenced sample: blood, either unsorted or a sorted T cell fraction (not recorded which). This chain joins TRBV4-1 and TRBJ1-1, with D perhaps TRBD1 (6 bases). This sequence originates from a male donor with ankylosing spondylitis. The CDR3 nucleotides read TGCGCCAGCAGCCGGAGGGGGGCAGAAGAAGCTTTCTTT. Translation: CASSRRGAEEAFF.